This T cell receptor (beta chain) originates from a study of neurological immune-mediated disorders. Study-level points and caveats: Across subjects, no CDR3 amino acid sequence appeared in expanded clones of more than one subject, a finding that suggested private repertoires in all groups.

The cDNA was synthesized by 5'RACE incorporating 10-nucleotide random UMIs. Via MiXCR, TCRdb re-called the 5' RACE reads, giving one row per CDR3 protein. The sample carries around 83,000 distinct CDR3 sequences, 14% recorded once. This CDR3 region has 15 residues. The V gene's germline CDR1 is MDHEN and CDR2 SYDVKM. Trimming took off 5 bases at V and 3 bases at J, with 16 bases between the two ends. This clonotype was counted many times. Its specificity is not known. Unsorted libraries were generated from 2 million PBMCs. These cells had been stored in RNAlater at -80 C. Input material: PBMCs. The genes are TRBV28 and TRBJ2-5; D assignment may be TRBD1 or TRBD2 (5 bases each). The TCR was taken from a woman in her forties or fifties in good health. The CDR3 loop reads CASSPVSGGKETQYF. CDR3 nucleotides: TGTGCCAGCAGTCCCGTTTCTGGGGGAAAAGAGACCCAGTACTTC.